A selection of T cell receptor beta chains follows, all from one sample in a study of T-cell reconstitution after alpha-beta-depleted transplantation in children. TCRdb re-derived calls from the PCR reads in MiXCR, one entry per CDR3 protein. Among roughly 300,000 distinct CDR3 sequences, 10% to 13% were seen once, and the ten largest hold approximately 2.3%. Sequences were derived from PBMCs from the stem cell graft donor, sampled from the stem cell graft. These receptors all come from a human donor who donated a stem cell graft to a child with acute lymphoblastic leukemia. The CDR3 runs from the conserved cysteine through the conserved F or W.

v_gene: TRBV15; CDR3aa: CATSRSLSSNQPQHF
v_gene: TRBV7-8; CDR3aa: CASSLVGWGKHQPQHF
v_gene: TRBV6-2/TRBV6-3; CDR3aa: CASSLLGPGNEQFF
v_gene: TRBV4-1; CDR3aa: CASSQVGAPTYEQYF
v_gene: TRBV7-8; CDR3aa: CASSFARTAGNNEQFF
v_gene: TRBV28; CDR3aa: CASSLYMPLGNEQYF
v_gene: TRBV20-1; CDR3aa: CSARPREAGLYEQYF
v_gene: TRBV15; CDR3aa: CATSRTATNEKLFF
v_gene: TRBV6-5; CDR3aa: CASGQESSGANVLTF
v_gene: TRBV10-3; CDR3aa: CAISGTATNEKLFF
v_gene: TRBV5-1; CDR3aa: CASSLFPSYEQYF
v_gene: TRBV7-8; CDR3aa: CASSLDATSTDTQYF
v_gene: TRBV28; CDR3aa: CASREGQGGEKLFF
v_gene: TRBV6-5; CDR3aa: CATTPGSDEQFF
v_gene: TRBV12-3/TRBV12-4; CDR3aa: CASSTTVTNYAYTF
v_gene: TRBV7-2; CDR3aa: CASSLALTGGETQYF